The rows below give T cell receptor beta chains drawn from one sample of a study of blood T cells in healthy people across ages. A single record per CDR3 protein comes from TCRdb applying MiXCR to the 5' RACE reads. The data hold about 1,400,000 distinct CDR3 sequences, with approximately 40% observed a single time. Sequenced: blood. These receptors were obtained from a woman in her late teens or twenties in good health. Both conserved end residues are part of each CDR3. The D gene is left open where the match is weak. Size values are once, few and many counts, or a class for expanded clones, and some rows have none.

abundance	v_gene	d_gene	j_gene	CDR3aa	CDR3nt
.	TRBV6-6	.	TRBJ2-7	CASNKGSGEQYF	TGTGCCAGCAACAAAGGGTCGGGCGAGCAGTACTTC
many	TRBV6-2/TRBV6-3	TRBD2	TRBJ2-7	CASSLAGGPNEQYF	TGTGCCAGCAGTTTAGCGGGAGGGCCTAACGAGCAGTACTTC
.	TRBV20-1	TRBD1	TRBJ2-3	CSARDPEQGAPPDTQYF	TGCAGTGCTAGAGACCCGGAACAGGGGGCCCCCCCAGATACGCAGTATTTT
.	TRBV12-3/TRBV12-4	.	TRBJ2-3	CASTLRHTTDTQNF	TGTGCCAGCACTCTTCGTCACACCACAGATACGCAGAATTTT
.	TRBV7-2	TRBD1	TRBJ2-7	CASSFPAGGLPGEQYF	TGTGCCAGCAGCTTCCCGGCAGGGGGTCTACCGGGCGAGCAGTACTTC
.	TRBV5-1	TRBD2	TRBJ2-1	CASSVNIAGIYNEQFF	TGCGCCAGCAGCGTAAATATAGCGGGGATCTACAATGAGCAGTTCTTC
few	TRBV6-5	.	TRBJ2-1	CASSYGAPGGNEQFF	TGTGCCAGCAGTTACGGGGCACCCGGAGGAAATGAGCAGTTCTTC
once	TRBV18	.	TRBJ2-3	CASSPPRGGATDTQYF	TGTGCCAGCTCACCACCGCGGGGCGGGGCTACAGATACGCAGTATTTT
.	TRBV10-3	.	TRBJ2-1	CAISESVSSAYNEQFF	TGTGCCATCAGTGAGTCAGTGTCTAGCGCCTACAATGAGCAGTTCTTC
.	TRBV7-7	TRBD2	TRBJ2-1	CASSVEISGTQFF	TGTGCCAGCAGCGTAGAGATTAGCGGGACGCAGTTCTTC
.	TRBV6-5	.	TRBJ1-5	CASSRTARQPQHF	TGTGCCAGCAGCCGGACGGCCCGACAGCCCCAGCATTTT
.	TRBV20-1	TRBD2	TRBJ2-3	CSARTAGGGTDTQYF	TGCAGTGCTAGAACAGCGGGAGGGGGCACAGATACGCAGTATTTT
once	TRBV20-1	TRBD1	TRBJ1-6	CSARTGQGSSPLHF	TGCAGTGCTAGAACTGGACAGGGCAGCTCACCCCTCCACTTT
few	TRBV28	.	TRBJ2-5	CASRNPGGLETQYF	TGTGCCAGCAGAAACCCAGGGGGGCTGGAGACCCAGTACTTC
.	TRBV3-1	TRBD2	TRBJ2-1	CANSSGTSGSNEQFF	TGTGCCAACAGCTCAGGGACTAGCGGGTCTAATGAGCAGTTCTTC